What follows describes a single T cell receptor beta chain. The target antigen is unknown. Primers included in the PCR were 60 Vbeta and 13 Jbeta primers. Sequencing used immunoSEQ multiplex PCR; TCRdb keeps in-frame clones, though not all of them. The sample lists some 270,000 clones, 92% occurring once. This sample is drawn from a study of cytomegalovirus exposure and HLA in healthy donors. Study results and caveats: Three chains linked to CMV were shown in vitro to be specific for CMV antigens. Cytomegalovirus association was assigned to around 150 TCR beta chains. Per published reports, the classifier diagnosed cytomegalovirus status with high specificity and sensitivity. Later analysis showed most CMV-associated TCR beta chains appearing HLA-restricted.

The germline V gene encodes CDR1 SGHTA and CDR2 FQGNSA. V was clipped by 3 bases and J by 4 bases; unmatched bases: 5. The CDR3 totals 15 residues. The rearrangement links TRBV7-2 to TRBJ1-1; 10 bases fit TRBD1. The sequencing sample was made of PBMCs. The clonotype comes from a girl aged 2 to 10 in good health and CMV-seronegative. The CDR3 DNA follows: TGTGCCAGCAGCTTGTCCGGGACAGGGGTCACTGAAGCTTTCTTT. Protein sequence: CASSLSGTGVTEAFF. The full variable domain, its missing parts supplied by reference TRBV7-2 and TRBJ1-1, is GAGVSQSPSNKVTEKGKDVELRCDPISGHTALYWYRQSLGQGLEFLIYFQGNSAPDKSGLPSDRFSAERTGGSVSTLTIQRTQQEDSAVYLCASSLSGTGVTEAFFGQGTRLTVV.